Listed here are 13 T cell receptor beta chains from one sample, sequenced in a study of OX40 agonist ivuxolimab in advanced cancers. Produced via immunoSEQ multiplex PCR; TCRdb's table is partial and in-frame only. The sample lists some 70,000 clones; 90% to 95% were seen once. The starting material was CD4+ or CD8+ T cells sorted from blood, obtained in a trial of the OX40 agonist ivuxolimab. The receptors shown here come from an adult with an advanced solid tumor such as melanoma, head and neck, liver or kidney cancer.

CDR3 nucleotides: TGTGCCAGCGCCACCCCTAGTAGAGAGACCCAGTACTTC. This sequence encodes CASATPSRETQYF. The rearrangement uses TRBV2 and TRBJ2-5; D is undetermined. Germline values: CDR1 SNHLY, CDR2 FYNNEI. V lost 8 bases and J lost 4, with 14 bases in between. The CDR3 length is 13 residues. The entire variable domain, with the rest obtained from reference TRBV2 and TRBJ2-5, is as follows: EPEVTQTPSHQVTQMGQEVILRCVPISNHLYFYWYRQILGQKVEFLVSFYNNEISEKSEIFDDQFSVERPDGSNFTLKIRSTKLEDSAMYFCASATPSRETQYFGPGTRLLVL.

V is TRBV6-5 and J is TRBJ1-2; no reliable D call. Germline loops: CDR1 MNHEY, CDR2 SVGAGI. The V and J ends lost 2 bases and 5 bases respectively, with 9 bases between them. CDR3 length: 13 amino acids. The CDR3 nucleotides read TGTGCCAGCAGTTACGGCCCTCTTTATGGCTACACCTTC. It codes for CASSYGPLYGYTF.

This sequence joins TRBV7-3 and TRBJ2-1, with D uncertain. Germline values: CDR1 SGHTA, CDR2 FQGTGA. The CDR3 contains 18 residues. V lost 2 bases and J lost 5, with 22 bases in between. The CDR3 DNA follows: TGTGCCAGCAGCTTATCAAGGGTGTCCCTAAATAGAAACAATGAGCAGTTCTTC. It translates to CASSLSRVSLNRNNEQFF.

This chain joins TRBV21-1 and TRBJ1-2; the DNA was not compared with TRBD1, the D call given in the table. TRBV21-1 is a pseudogene segment. CDR3 length: 16 amino acids. DNA of the CDR3: TGTGCCCGAATCAGGGTCAGACAGGGACGGGTCTATGGCTACACCTTC. Translation: CARIRVRQGRVYGYTF.

The rearrangement uses TRBV7-9 and TRBJ2-3; 8 bases line up with TRBD1. J was trimmed by 1 base and V by 5 bases; bases with no gene match: 5. The germline V gene has CDR1 SEHNR and CDR2 FQNEAQ (reference sequence). CDR3 size: 15 residues. The CDR3 DNA sequence: TGTGCCAGCAGCCCTACGACAGGGGGCACAGATACGCAGTATTTT. This gives the protein CASSPTTGGTDTQYF.

This clone is a singleton in its sample. J is TRBJ2-3 and V is TRBV6-1; D is unresolved. Looked up from germline, CDR1 is MNHNS and CDR2 is SASEGT. Trimming took 9 bases from V and 4 from J, leaving 14 bases between them. This CDR3 is 13 amino acids long. CDR3 amino acids: CASLPLVPDTQYF. The CDR3, as DNA: TGTGCCAGTTTACCTCTGGTTCCAGATACGCAGTATTTT.

The chain employs TRBV28 and TRBJ2-1; possible D gene TRBD2, 5 bases. The germline V and J ends were trimmed by 1 base and 0 bases, with 13 bases remaining between them. In germline, CDR1 is MDHEN, CDR2 SYDVKM. The CDR3 totals 17 residues. CDR3 loop: CASSLSVGVSSYNEQFF. CDR3 DNA sequence: TGTGCCAGCAGTTTATCGGTCGGGGTGAGCTCCTACAATGAGCAGTTCTTC.

The chain joins TRBV19 to TRBJ2-3; 15 nucleotides line up with TRBD2. With 4 bases clipped from V and 2 bases from J, the junction kept 7 bases outside the gene matches. Germline V gene data show CDR1 as LNHDA and CDR2 as SQIVND (reference sequence). This CDR3 contains 18 residues. CDR3 protein: CASSRTSGGDLNTDTQYF. CDR3 DNA: TGTGCCAGTAGTAGGACTAGCGGGGGGGATCTCAACACAGATACGCAGTATTTT.

The chain employs TRBV9 and TRBJ2-1; TRBD2 aligns across 8 bases. The germline gives CDR1 SGDLS, CDR2 YYNGEE. This CDR3 spans 16 amino acids. V lost 0 bases and J lost 2; bases outside the gene matches: 4. The DNA of the CDR3 is TGTGCCAGCAGCGTAGCGGGGGGGATGACCTACAATGAGCAGTTCTTC. Translated: CASSVAGGMTYNEQFF.

The V and J genes are TRBV4-2 and TRBJ1-4; no clear D. The V end was cut by 2 bases, the J end by 8 bases, with 15 bases between. This CDR3 has 15 amino acids. Per germline, CDR1 LGHNA and CDR2 YNFKEQ. The CDR3 DNA reads as TGTGCCAGCAGCCAAAAGACCCGGGGAGGGGAAAAACTGTTTTTT. Translated, it gives CASSQKTRGGEKLFF.

The chain links TRBV11-2 to TRBJ2-7, with D tentatively TRBD1 (5 bases). This CDR3 region has 16 residues. Per the germline V gene, CDR1 is SGHAT and CDR2 is FQNNGV. V lost 1 base and J lost 4, with 17 bases in between. CDR3 loop: CASSLAATDMRYEQYF. In DNA form, the CDR3 reads TGTGCCAGCAGCTTAGCGGCCACGGACATGCGATACGAGCAGTACTTC.

The V call is TRBV18, the J call TRBJ1-1; D is undetermined. The germline gives CDR1 KGHSH, CDR2 LQKENI. The CDR3 totals 13 residues. V lost 0 bases and J 7 bases, leaving 9 bases between the germline ends. The CDR3 protein is CASSPPSGSEAFF. CDR3 nucleotide sequence: TGTGCCAGCTCACCACCATCTGGGAGTGAAGCTTTCTTT.

The chain combines TRBV25-1 with TRBJ2-5; D may correspond to TRBD1 or TRBD2 (5 bases each). CDR3 length: 15 amino acids. Germline values: CDR1 MGHDK, CDR2 SYGVNS. V lost 6 bases to trimming and J lost 5 bases, with 19 bases between them. The CDR3 DNA is TGTGCCAGCAGCCCGACCTGGGGCAAGCGGGAGACCCAGTACTTC. Its protein product is CASSPTWGKRETQYF.